This is a list of T cell receptor beta chains from one sample in a study of cytomegalovirus exposure and HLA in healthy donors. Assay: immunoSEQ multiplex PCR; the TCRdb copy retains only in-frame clones and omits some. The sample table sets out roughly 69,000 clones. What was sequenced was PBMCs. The receptors originated from a woman in her twenties or thirties in good health and CMV-seronegative. The CDR3 runs from the conserved cysteine through the conserved F or W. D genes are given only for firm matches.

>-|TRBJ1-5|TRBV5-4
CASSFQGPDQPQHF
TGTGCCAGCAGCTTTCAGGGGCCCGATCAGCCCCAGCATTTT
>-|TRBJ2-5|TRBV29-1
CSVVMAGETQYF
TGCAGCGTTGTTATGGCGGGGGAGACCCAGTACTTC
>-|TRBJ2-3|TRBV18
CASSAGRVYGDTQYF
TGTGCCAGCTCGGCCGGGAGAGTGTATGGAGATACGCAGTATTTT
>-|TRBJ1-4|TRBV9
CASSVTATNEKLFF
TGTGCCAGCAGCGTGACTGCAACTAATGAAAAACTGTTTTTT
>TRBD2|TRBJ2-1|TRBV4-2
CASSHQGLAGHEQFF
TGTGCCAGCAGCCACCAGGGACTAGCGGGGCATGAGCAGTTCTTC
>-|TRBJ2-5|TRBV7-9
CASSLNRPETQYF
TGTGCCAGCAGCTTAAACAGGCCAGAGACCCAGTACTTC
>-|TRBJ2-7|TRBV9
CASSVGRGGLSEQYF
TGTGCCAGCAGCGTAGGTCGCGGGGGCTTGAGTGAGCAGTACTTC
>TRBD1|TRBJ1-4|TRBV10-3
CAIRDPGDRAEKLFF
TGTGCCATCAGGGATCCCGGGGACAGGGCTGAAAAACTGTTTTTT
>-|TRBJ1-4|TRBV4-1
CASSQAASTGFGSEKLFF
TGCGCCAGCAGCCAAGCCGCATCGACAGGATTTGGATCTGAAAAACTGTTTTTT
>-|TRBJ1-6|TRBV19
CASTIRPQQGRYSPLHF
TGTGCCAGTACAATCCGACCCCAACAGGGAAGGTACTCACCCCTCCACTTT
>-|TRBJ2-7|TRBV6-1
CASWEAAYEQYF
TGTGCCAGCTGGGAGGCGGCCTACGAGCAGTACTTC
>-|TRBJ2-2|TRBV7-2
CASSLVLGGWTGELFF
TGTGCCAGCAGCTTAGTTCTTGGGGGCTGGACCGGGGAGCTGTTTTTT
>-|TRBJ2-3|TRBV28
CASSLTGSTDTQYF
TGTGCCAGCAGTTTGACAGGTAGCACAGATACGCAGTATTTT
>TRBD1|TRBJ2-7|TRBV27
CASSLSGTAYEQYF
TGTGCCAGCAGTTTATCGGGGACAGCTTACGAGCAGTACTTC
>TRBD1|TRBJ2-7|TRBV6-6
CASSTGQGTYEQYF
TGTGCCAGCAGTACCGGACAGGGGACATACGAGCAGTACTTC
>-|TRBJ1-1|TRBV19
CASRLLAVNTEAFF
TGTGCCAGTAGATTACTCGCTGTGAACACTGAAGCTTTCTTT
>-|TRBJ1-2|TRBV19
CASAVRQGGGYTF
TGTGCCAGTGCCGTGCGCCAGGGAGGTGGCTACACCTTC
>TRBD1|TRBJ1-6|TRBV13
CASSFTGGYSPLHF
TGTGCCAGCAGCTTCACAGGGGGCTATTCACCCCTCCACTTT
>-|TRBJ2-1|TRBV30
CAWQGGYNEQFF
TGTGCCTGGCAAGGGGGTTACAATGAGCAGTTCTTC
>-|TRBJ2-7|TRBV28
CASSLTSSYEQYF
TGTGCCAGCAGTTTAACAAGCTCCTACGAGCAGTACTTC
>TRBD2|TRBJ2-1|TRBV27
CASSSLPEGLAGGGTGEQFF
TGTGCCAGCAGTTCACTACCCGAGGGACTAGCGGGAGGGGGGACGGGTGAGCAGTTCTTC
>-|TRBJ2-7|TRBV28
CASSFGGRPPYEQYF
TGTGCCAGCAGTTTTGGAGGCAGGCCACCCTACGAGCAGTACTTC